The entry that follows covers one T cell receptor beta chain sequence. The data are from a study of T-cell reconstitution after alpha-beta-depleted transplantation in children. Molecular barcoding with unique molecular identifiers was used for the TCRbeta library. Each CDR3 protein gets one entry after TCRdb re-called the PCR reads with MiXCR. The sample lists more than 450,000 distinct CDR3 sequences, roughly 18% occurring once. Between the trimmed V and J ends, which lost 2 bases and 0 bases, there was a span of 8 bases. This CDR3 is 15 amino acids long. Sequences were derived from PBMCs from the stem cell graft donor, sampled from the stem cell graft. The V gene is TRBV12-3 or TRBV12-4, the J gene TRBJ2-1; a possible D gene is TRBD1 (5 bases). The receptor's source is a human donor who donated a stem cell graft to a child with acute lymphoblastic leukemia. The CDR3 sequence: CASSLRGNSYNEQFF. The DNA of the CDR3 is TGTGCCAGCAGTTTAAGGGGAAACTCCTACAATGAGCAGTTCTTC.